This is a list of T cell receptor beta chains from one sample in a study of blood T cell repertoires in COVID-19. Assay used: immunoSEQ multiplex PCR; TCRdb lists only in-frame clones, some missing. The sample contains about 72,000 clones, 85% of which appear only once. The source material was peripheral blood. The receptors come from a woman of 80 years or more with active or convalescent COVID-19. Both conserved end residues are part of each CDR3. The order of the fields is clone size, V gene, CDR3 protein. Size tells how often a clone was seen (once, few, many) or the class of an expanded clone, and some rows leave it out.

NA,TRBV5-1,CASSLRTVNTGELFF
NA,TRBV6-1,CASDGPAQPQHF
once,TRBV28,CASRRDQSSGELFF
NA,TRBV29-1,CSVEKGGLDTQYF
NA,TRBV7-8,CASSYRTNYGYTF
NA,TRBV9,CASSVAGAEGSPLHF
NA,TRBV6-5,CASNEFEQFF
NA,TRBV7-9,CASSLEGAQVTEAFF
NA,TRBV19,CASGQSYYGYTF
NA,TRBV6-4,CARLWGVLMNTEAFF
few,TRBV7-2,CASSLAATGDSPLHF
NA,TRBV5-6,CASSSPTGAANIQYF
NA,TRBV6-6,CASSYWTGGAEKLFF
NA,TRBV12-3/TRBV12-4,CASSQTGYNEQFF
NA,TRBV5-1,CASSLEVSGTRTGNEQFF
NA,TRBV18,CASSTLPGHRALEQYF
NA,TRBV19,CASSIRSGVNTEAFF
NA,TRBV15,CATSRDGRNTRYEQYF
NA,TRBV12-3/TRBV12-4,CASRGLSTDTQYF
NA,TRBV5-4,CASTDRGYGYTF
NA,TRBV7-2,CASSLPLSGNTIYF
NA,TRBV7-2,CASSSMWGRSNEQYF
NA,TRBV28,CASSDHRLLSGYTF
NA,TRBV28,CASSIPGTGGYEQYF
NA,TRBV9,CASSVDWWSYNSPLHF
few,TRBV5-4,CASSLGRGGLQETQYF